This T cell receptor beta chain was sequenced in a study of T cells in localized non-small cell lung cancer. Assay: immunoSEQ multiplex PCR; the TCRdb copy retains only in-frame clones and omits some. The table lists 1,700 or so clones, roughly a quarter of them singletons. Between the trimmed V and J ends, which lost 1 base and 2 bases, there was a span of 7 bases. The CDR3 runs to 14 residues. From germline, CDR1 is LNHDA and CDR2 SQIVND (reference sequence). This clone was detected a few times. The chain joins TRBV19 to TRBJ2-3; D not certain. The sample in question was normal lung tissue next to the tumor, obtained before any cancer treatment. This sequence originates from a female donor older than 55 with stage II squamous cell lung carcinoma. CDR3 nucleotide sequence: TGTGCCAGTAGTATAGGGAGCTCCACAGATACGCAGTATTTT. This translates into CASSIGSSTDTQYF.